The rows below give T cell receptor beta chains drawn from one sample of a study of cytomegalovirus exposure and HLA in healthy donors. Profiled with immunoSEQ multiplex PCR; TCRdb holds only in-frame clones, not every one. The sample includes 150,000 or so clones. Material for sequencing was PBMCs. These receptors were taken from a woman aged 55-75 years in good health and CMV-seronegative. The CDR3 runs from the conserved cysteine through the conserved F or W. The D gene is left open where the match is weak.

TRBV19	TRBD1	TRBJ2-6	TGTGCCAGTAGTATAGAGGACAGGGGGTGGTCTGGGGCCAACGTCCTGACTTTC	CASSIEDRGWSGANVLTF
TRBV6-5	TRBD1	TRBJ2-6	TGTGCCAGCAGTCAAGGACAGGGGAGGACCAACGTCCTGACTTTC	CASSQGQGRTNVLTF
TRBV4-1	-	TRBJ2-2	TGCGCCAGCAGCCAAGCAGGACTGGTACGGGACGGGGAGCTGTTTTTT	CASSQAGLVRDGELFF
TRBV14	-	TRBJ2-7	TGTGCCAGCAGTAATTCCCACGAGCAGTACTTC	CASSNSHEQYF
TRBV5-1	TRBD2	TRBJ2-7	TGCGCCAGCAGCTTGGTTTCTAGCGGGGGCTACGAGCAGTACTTC	CASSLVSSGGYEQYF
TRBV5-1	-	TRBJ2-1	TGCGCCAGCAGCTCTGACACTAGCTCCTACAATGAGCAGTTCTTC	CASSSDTSSYNEQFF
TRBV5-4	TRBD2	TRBJ2-1	TGTGCCAGCAGCCAGACTAGCGGGGTTTACAATGAGCAGTTCTTC	CASSQTSGVYNEQFF
TRBV6-6	TRBD1	TRBJ2-5	TGTGCCAGCAGCCCGGGGGACAGGGGATCTCAAGAGACCCAGTACTTC	CASSPGDRGSQETQYF
TRBV7-6	-	TRBJ2-5	TGTGCCAGCAGCAGCTACAGGGATCCGTGGGAGACCCAGTACTTC	CASSSYRDPWETQYF
TRBV6-5	-	TRBJ2-7	TGTGCCAGCAGTTACTCGGACAGATCCTACGAGCAGTACTTC	CASSYSDRSYEQYF
TRBV6-1	TRBD1	TRBJ1-1	TGTGCCAGCACCCCGGACAGGGTGAACACTGAAGCTTTCTTT	CASTPDRVNTEAFF
TRBV7-3	-	TRBJ1-2	TGTGCCAGCAGCTCGGACAGATGGGCTGGCTACACCTTC	CASSSDRWAGYTF
TRBV19	-	TRBJ1-1	TGTGCCAGCCGTCACGACAGCCGAGGAACTGAAGCTTTCTTT	CASRHDSRGTEAFF
TRBV12-5	TRBD2	TRBJ2-1	TGTGCTAGTGGGCCTACTAGCGGATACAATGAGCAGTTCTTC	CASGPTSGYNEQFF
TRBV4-3	TRBD1	TRBJ1-2	TGCGCCAGCAGCCGAAGACAGGGACTTGGCTACACCTTC	CASSRRQGLGYTF
TRBV9	-	TRBJ2-7	TGTGCCAGCAGCGTACGGCCGACAGTTTCCTACGAGCAGTACTTC	CASSVRPTVSYEQYF
TRBV5-1	TRBD1	TRBJ2-1	TGCGCCAGCAGCTTACAGGGGGCGCCTGGGAATGAGCAGTTCTTC	CASSLQGAPGNEQFF
TRBV6-6	-	TRBJ1-1	TGTGCCACCGCGGCAGCTGGGAACACTGAAGCTTTCTTT	CATAAAGNTEAFF
TRBV27	TRBD1	TRBJ2-7	TGTGCCAGCGCCCCTAGGACAGGGGCCCCCTTTGAGCAGTACTTC	CASAPRTGAPFEQYF
TRBV9	TRBD1	TRBJ1-6	TGTGCCAGCAGCACCCGGGACAGCTATAATTCACCCCTCCACTTT	CASSTRDSYNSPLHF
TRBV6-5	-	TRBJ1-1	TGTGCCAGCAGTTACTCGGCCTGGAGTAACACTGAAGCTTTCTTT	CASSYSAWSNTEAFF
TRBV6-5	-	TRBJ2-5	TGTGCCAGCAGTGGGGCCAGGGGAGAGACCCAGTACTTC	CASSGARGETQYF
TRBV19	TRBD1	TRBJ1-1	TGTGCCAGTAGTATCCCCCTCCACAGGGGTGGGAACACTGAAGCTTTCTTT	CASSIPLHRGGNTEAFF
TRBV19	-	TRBJ2-5	TGTGCCAGTAGTATACAGGCGTACCAAGAGACCCAGTACTTC	CASSIQAYQETQYF
TRBV2	TRBD2	TRBJ2-1	TGTGCCAGCAGTGGGATAACCGGGACTAGCTCGAATGAGCAGTTCTTC	CASSGITGTSSNEQFF